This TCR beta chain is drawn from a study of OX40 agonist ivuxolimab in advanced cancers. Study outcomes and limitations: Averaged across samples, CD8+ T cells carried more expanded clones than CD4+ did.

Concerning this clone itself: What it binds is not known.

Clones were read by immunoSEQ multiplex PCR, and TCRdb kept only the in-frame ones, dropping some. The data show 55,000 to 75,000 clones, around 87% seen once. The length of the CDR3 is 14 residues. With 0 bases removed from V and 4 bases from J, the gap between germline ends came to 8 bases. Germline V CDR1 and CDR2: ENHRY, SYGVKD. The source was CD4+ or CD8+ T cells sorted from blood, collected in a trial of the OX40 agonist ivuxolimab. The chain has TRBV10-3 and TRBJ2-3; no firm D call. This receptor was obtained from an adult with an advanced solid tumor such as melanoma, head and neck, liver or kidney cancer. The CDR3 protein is CAISESRFSDTQYF. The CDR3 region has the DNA TGTGCCATCAGTGAGTCGCGTTTCTCAGATACGCAGTATTTT.